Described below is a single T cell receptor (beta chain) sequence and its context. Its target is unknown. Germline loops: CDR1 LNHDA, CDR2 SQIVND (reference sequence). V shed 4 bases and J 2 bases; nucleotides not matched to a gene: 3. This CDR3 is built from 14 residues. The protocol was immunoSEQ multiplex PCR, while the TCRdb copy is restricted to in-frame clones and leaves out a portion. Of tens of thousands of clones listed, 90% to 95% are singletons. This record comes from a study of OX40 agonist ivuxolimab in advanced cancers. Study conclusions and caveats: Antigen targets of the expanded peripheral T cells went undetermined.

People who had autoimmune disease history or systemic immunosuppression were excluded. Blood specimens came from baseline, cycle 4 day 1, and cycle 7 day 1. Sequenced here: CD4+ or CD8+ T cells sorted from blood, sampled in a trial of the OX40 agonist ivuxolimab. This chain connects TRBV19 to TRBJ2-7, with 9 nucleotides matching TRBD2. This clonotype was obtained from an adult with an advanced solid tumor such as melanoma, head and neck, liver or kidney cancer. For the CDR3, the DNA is TGTGCCAGTAGTAGGGCGGGAGGGCCCTACGAGCAGTACTTC. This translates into CASSRAGGPYEQYF.